This TCR beta chain was profiled in a study of blood T cells in healthy people across ages. Samples each had at least 5.5 micrograms of total RNA extracted. The V end was cut by 9 bases, the J end by 0 bases, with 15 bases between. Looked up from germline, CDR1 is SNHLY and CDR2 is FYNNEI. CDR3 size: 15 residues. This clonotype has only a few counts. Antigen unknown. Broader study findings: With unsorted PBMCs, a conclusive comparison of naive versus antigen-experienced cells was not possible. CMV status of donors was unknown, possibly confounding expanded clonotype changes.

A J-beta primer mix and a sample-barcoded 5' primer were used in a second PCR of about 7 to 11 cycles. One entry per CDR3 protein, called by TCRdb with MiXCR from the 5' RACE reads. The sample shows some 1.4 million distinct CDR3 sequences, roughly 40% of them seen only once. This chain uses TRBV2 with TRBJ2-4, with unresolved D. The sequence was obtained from a woman aged 18-30 years in good health. What was sequenced was blood. CDR3 sequence reads: CARGQTGLAKNIQYF. The CDR3 nucleotides read TGTGCCAGAGGGCAGACCGGGCTAGCCAAAAACATTCAGTACTTC.